The T cell receptor (beta chain) under discussion was sequenced for a study of blood T cell repertoires in COVID-19. Sequenced by immunoSEQ multiplex PCR; TCRdb stores in-frame clones only, minus some. Of about 270,000 clones listed, 85% to 90% are singletons. Participant-given clinical history determined each cohort assignment. From germline, CDR1 is SNHLY and CDR2 FYNNEI. The CDR3 totals 14 residues. V gave up 4 bases and J gave up 2 bases, with 11 bases separating them. This clone was seen a single time. Sequencing was done on a sample of PBMCs or T cells enriched from blood (not recorded which). This sequence was found in a woman aged 60 to 75 in a cohort exposed to, infected with or recovered from COVID-19 (not recorded which). V is TRBV2 and J is TRBJ2-5; possibly TRBD1 for D (5 bases). CDR3 sequence (DNA): TGTGCCAGCAGTGTGAACAGGCCTCAAGAGACCCAGTACTTC. Translation gives CASSVNRPQETQYF.